This record looks at one T cell receptor beta chain sequence and its context. Its antigen is still unknown. No base-level quality is on record; no much larger clone is a single base apart. The sample's treatment or condition label, decoded: live attenuated yellow fever vaccine strain. At every blood-draw timepoint, two biological replicates of bulk PBMCs were collected. PBMCs were isolated from peripheral blood using a standard Ficoll-Paque protocol. TriZol was used to extract RNA from bulk PBMCs, CD4 and CD8 fractions, and dextramer-positive and dextramer-negative fractions. This record comes from a study of T cells after yellow fever vaccination (dated by TCRdb to the late 2010s). About the study as a whole: Libraries from fractions with low cell numbers were prepared with the SMART-Seq v4 Ultra Low Input RNA kit. Two healthy male donors, one aged 18 to 30 and one aged 30 to 40 years, were included in the cohort. Blood was collected at multiple timepoints before and after primary and secondary immunization, and bulk PBMC replicates and cell subsets were isolated. Bulk TCR alpha and beta repertoires were sequenced longitudinally to track T-cell clones before and after primary and booster YFV17D yellow fever vaccination.

Between the V and J ends, shortened by 3 bases and 2 bases respectively, the junction contains 7 bases. From the cysteine up to the phenylalanine, the CDR3 has a length of 13 residues. The DNA shown is the 39-base CDR3, in frame from base 1. Looking up the germline V gene yields CDR1 KGHSH and CDR2 LQKENI. TCR cDNA was synthesized by 5'RACE template switching, which introduced a universal primer site and unique molecular identifiers. Priming for cDNA synthesis came from both the TCR alpha and TCR beta constant segments. Library amplification used two PCR steps, and the second PCR step added sample barcodes and sequencing adapters. Sequencing of libraries was done on Illumina HiSeq 2500 (2x100 bp) or NovaSeq (2x150 bp). On the authors' methods: Demultiplexing of reads and collapsing into UMI consensus sequences were performed with MIGEC, and V(D)J alignment was carried out with MiXCR. Vaccine-responding clonotypes were identified with edgeR using replicate PBMC samples, with FDR below 0.01 and a log2 fold change above 5 up to day 15 being required. Each bulk clonotype received a CD4 or CD8 identity based on whether the sequenced CD4 or CD8 repertoire contained that clonotype at higher abundance. TCRdb reanalyzed the raw reads on its own, using fastp at Q25 for trimming and MiXCR for clone calling, and kept in-frame beta chains. All rows with the same CDR3 protein become a single entry with the most common DNA and genes. In this record, the V and J calls reflect TCRdb's handling and not the investigators' own analysis. Within this sample are 450,000 to 550,000 distinct CDR3 sequences, with around a fifth of them counted one time only. Jointly, the top ten make up less than 20% of the sample.

Overall study outcomes, separate from this receptor: A small fraction of clonotypes showed up in both the CD4 and CD8 compartments, probably as a result of convergent recombination. Computational filtering was needed because FACS-sorted repertoires could contain abundant contaminating clonotypes from the bulk population. After the booster, most of the clones that had expanded following primary vaccination were detected again (almost 98% of CD4 and roughly 88% of CD8), which suggests that memory was broadly maintained. Compared with the primary T-cell response, the secondary T-cell response was weaker but faster, peaking on day 5 rather than day 15. Because only two donors were included in the study, the extent to which the findings can be generalized is limited.

The sequence derives from a man aged 18-30 years who received the YFV17D yellow fever vaccine. Rearrangement joined TRBV18 to TRBJ1-1; no confident D gene assignment can be made. The sequenced sample was PBMCs, obtained roughly 20 days after the first yellow fever vaccination. This receptor has the CDR3 CASSPVENTEAFF. DNA sequence: TGTGCCAGCTCACCGGTGGAAAACACTGAAGCTTTCTTT. Beyond the CDR3, the reference TRBV18 and TRBJ1-1 genes provide the residues; the full variable domain reads: NAGVMQNPRHLVRRRGQEARLRCSPMKGHSHVYWYRQLPEEGLKFMVYLQKENIIDESGMPKERFSAEFPKEGPSILRIQQVVRGDSAAYFCASSPVENTEAFFGQGTRLTVV.